Sequencing of this TCR beta chain was carried out in a study of shared clonotypes between healthy human individuals. As for the study in general: Plates per donor: three CD4 naive, three CD4 memory, two CD8 naive, one CD8 memory.

Germline V gene sequence: CDR1 MNHEY, CDR2 SVGAGI. Trimming at V came to 4 bases and at J to 9 bases, leaving 5 bases not matched to a gene. CDR3 length: 13 residues. This clone was observed a few times. Some clones are missing from TCRdb's copy, which holds only in-frame ones; the method was immunoSEQ multiplex PCR. The sample includes more than 2 million clones, around 93% of them seen just once. It was CD45RO-negative cells, positively selected for CCR7, that made up naive CD8 cells, with terminally differentiated effector memory CD45RA+ cells excluded. The receptor was isolated from a man younger than 30 in good health. Some clones in this sample may be carry-over from other donors' samples. The sequenced sample consisted of naive CD8+ T cells from PBMCs. The chain links TRBV6-5 to TRBJ1-2; 10 nucleotides align to TRBD1. Written as DNA, the CDR3 is TGTGCCAGCAGTTCGGGACAGGGGCGTCGCTACACCTTC. This encodes CASSSGQGRRYTF.